This T cell receptor (beta chain) was observed in a study of blood T cell repertoires in COVID-19. Study as a whole: The study drew acute and convalescent COVID-19 samples from the United States, Italy and Spain. T cells, B-cell-depleted T cells, or PBMCs supplied cDNA or gDNA.

Germline V lookup: CDR1 LGHNA, CDR2 YNFKEQ. V gave up 0 bases and J gave up 1 base; unmatched junction bases: 6. This CDR3 comprises 17 residues. This clone was seen a single time. In the authors' workflow: Amplifying reference gene primers gave estimates of nucleated cell counts. TCRdb's table, derived via immunoSEQ multiplex PCR, lists solely in-frame clones and lacks some. D and trimming come from the DNA, and the V and J calls and clone size come from that table. In the table there are about 240,000 clones, just under 85% of which are singletons. The V gene is TRBV4-2, the J gene TRBJ2-3; 8 positions agree with TRBD2. Sequencing input: peripheral blood. The clonotype comes from a woman aged 80 or over with acute or convalescent COVID-19. The CDR3 DNA follows: TGTGCCAGCAGCCAAGATCAAGCGGGGGTCGGCACAGATACGCAGTATTTT. Translated, it gives CASSQDQAGVGTDTQYF.